Shown below are 9 T cell receptor beta chains from a single sample sequenced in a study of blood T cell repertoires in COVID-19. The repertoire was sequenced with immunoSEQ multiplex PCR; TCRdb's copy has only in-frame clones and lacks some. This sample has some 260,000 clones; under 90% occur once, and the top ten carry about 4%. What was sequenced was PBMCs or T cells enriched from blood (not recorded which). The receptors derive from a man aged 25 to 40 with acute COVID-19.

CDR3 nucleotides: TGTGCCAGCTCACGTTACCGGGACAGGGAAAGGGCTTTCTTT. Translated, it gives CASSRYRDRERAFF. The chain uses TRBV18 and TRBJ1-1, with 9 nucleotides matching TRBD1. The CDR3 runs 14 residues. The junction had 11 bases not matched to a gene; V was cut back by 4 bases and J by 11 bases. Germline-derived CDR1 and CDR2 are KGHSH and LQKENI.

This clone was counted once. The chain links TRBV5-4 to TRBJ2-5; 11 bases align to TRBD2. Germline lookup yields CDR1 SGHNT and CDR2 YYREEE (reference sequence). The CDR3 contains 16 residues. J lost 2 bases, V lost 0 bases, and 3 bases had no gene match. The CDR3 DNA sequence: TGTGCCAGCAGCTTGGGGACTAGCGGGCTTCAAGAGACCCAGTACTTC. Protein product: CASSLGTSGLQETQYF.

The chain is built from TRBV11-2 and TRBJ1-2, with 8 bases aligning to TRBD1. J lost 6 bases, V lost 4 bases, and 10 bases had no gene match. The CDR3 consists of 15 residues. The germline V gene encodes CDR1 SGHAT and CDR2 FQNNGV. This CDR3 is CASSSTKDRVHGYTF. The CDR3 DNA is TGTGCCAGCAGCTCCACTAAGGACAGGGTACATGGCTACACCTTC.

In this sample, this clone turned up once. V and J are TRBV20-1 and TRBJ2-4; TRBD2 matches 7 bases. V dropped 3 bases and J dropped 4; count of bases not matched to a gene: 12. Germline values: CDR1 DFQATT, CDR2 SNEGSKA (reference sequence). The CDR3 sequence is 16 residues long. CDR3 protein: CSASVGRLAVKNIQYF. In DNA, the CDR3 is TGCAGTGCTAGTGTCGGGCGGCTAGCGGTAAAAAACATTCAGTACTTC.

V is TRBV28 and J is TRBJ2-2, with 8 bases fitting TRBD2. Germline V lookup: CDR1 MDHEN, CDR2 SYDVKM. The CDR3 is 16 residues long. Trimming at V came to 1 base and at J to 4 bases, leaving 5 bases not matched to a gene. CDR3 in amino acids: CASSLFGRAVTGELFF. Here the CDR3 DNA reads TGTGCCAGCAGTTTATTCGGGAGGGCCGTCACCGGGGAGCTGTTTTTT.

The rearrangement joins TRBV12-3 or TRBV12-4 to TRBJ1-2; D gene unclear. The V and J ends lost 1 base and 3 bases respectively, with 6 bases between them. The CDR3 has 13 amino acids. CDR3 sequence reads: CASSLERDYGYTF. Written as DNA, the CDR3 is TGTGCCAGCAGTTTAGAACGGGACTATGGCTACACCTTC.

The chain is built from TRBV2 and TRBJ2-7; 9 positions match TRBD1. Trimming removed 1 base from V and 4 bases from J; junction bases left unmatched: 5. Looked up from germline, CDR1 is SNHLY and CDR2 is FYNNEI. The CDR3 covers 15 residues. The CDR3 region is CASSEGSGQGYEQYV. CDR3 nucleotides: TGTGCCAGCAGTGAAGGGTCGGGACAGGGATACGAGCAGTACGTC.

The chain employs TRBV19 and TRBJ1-4, with a possible D match to TRBD1 (6 bases). V lost 6 bases to trimming and J lost 8 bases, with 19 bases between them. CDR3 length: 15 amino acids. CDR1 and CDR2 from the germline V gene are LNHDA and SQIVND (reference sequence). The CDR3 loop is CASSPRGGKVEKLFF. The CDR3 region has the DNA TGTGCCAGTAGCCCAAGGGGGGGCAAAGTGGAAAAACTGTTTTTT.

The rearrangement links TRBV2 to TRBJ1-6; D may be TRBD1 (5 bases). V was pared by 8 bases and J by 6 bases, with 11 bases between. Germline assignment: CDR1 SNHLY and CDR2 FYNNEI. This CDR3 contains 13 residues. CDR3 amino acids: CASFARGNSPLHF. In nucleotides, the CDR3 is TGTGCCAGCTTCGCAAGGGGTAATTCACCCCTCCACTTT.